The 9 T cell receptor beta chains listed next were all sequenced from one sample in a study of shared clonotypes between healthy human individuals. The method was immunoSEQ multiplex PCR; TCRdb's version includes in-frame clones alone and lacks a portion of them. The sample lists about 2.4 million clones; 93% were seen once. Input material: naive CD4+ T cells from PBMCs. Subset reported: CD45RA+ positively selected. The source is a man between 18 and 35 years old in good health. Some clones in this sample may be carry-over from other donors' samples.

This rearrangement joins TRBV5-1 to TRBJ2-4; the D gene could be TRBD1 or TRBD2 (6 bases each). The CDR3 consists of 15 residues. CDR1 and CDR2 from the germline V gene are SGHRS and YFSETQ. The V and J ends lost 4 bases and 8 bases respectively, with 19 bases between them. CDR3 DNA: TGCGCCAGCAGCCTAAATACGGGGGCCACGGACATTCAGTACTTC. This codes for CASSLNTGATDIQYF.

The chain recombines TRBV29-1 with TRBJ2-7, with D hard to call. Trimming stripped 4 bases from V and 2 bases from J, with 9 bases between. In germline, CDR1 is SQVTM, CDR2 ANQGSEA. The CDR3 loop spans 12 amino acids. The CDR3 region has the DNA TGCAGCGTTGCTGGGCCTGCCTACGAGCAGTACTTC. Residues: CSVAGPAYEQYF.

V gene TRBV18 combines with J gene TRBJ2-1; D could derive from TRBD1 or TRBD2 (5 bases each). V was trimmed by 6 bases and J by 7 bases, leaving 19 bases between them. The germline CDR1 and CDR2 sequences are KGHSH and LQKENI. This CDR3 comprises 15 residues. CDR3 amino acids: CASSPIGTALNEQFF. CDR3 DNA: TGTGCCAGCTCGCCTATCGGGACGGCCCTGAATGAGCAGTTCTTC.

V gene TRBV5-1 combines with J gene TRBJ2-7, with TRBD1 as a possible D gene (5 bases). This CDR3 contains 13 residues. V shed 4 bases and J shed 4 bases, with 12 bases lying between them. Germline V gene sequence: CDR1 SGHRS, CDR2 YFSETQ. CDR3 loop: CASSLKRQYEQYF. The DNA of the CDR3 is TGCGCCAGCAGCCTGAAGAGACAGTACGAGCAGTACTTC.

Turning to this clone: Other nucleotide sequences from this sample produce the same CDR3. The chain uses TRBV7-3 and TRBJ2-1, with 9 bases matching TRBD2. V trimming: 0 bases; J trimming: 8 bases; junction bases outside the gene matches: 5. Germline V gene data show CDR1 as SGHTA and CDR2 as FQGTGA. There are 15 residues in the CDR3. CDR3 in amino acids: CASSLTSGSWDEQFF. CDR3 nucleotides: TGTGCCAGCAGCTTAACTAGCGGGAGCTGGGATGAGCAGTTCTTC.

The sample holds one count of this clone. The sample has other DNA sequences that encode this CDR3 too. The chain links TRBV29-1 to TRBJ1-2; no reliable D call. Germline V lookup: CDR1 SQVTM, CDR2 ANQGSEA. The CDR3 runs to 11 residues. The V end was cut by 3 bases, the J end by 8 bases, with 10 bases between. Here the CDR3 DNA reads TGCAGCGTTGAGGGCAGTCGGGGCTACACCTTC. It specifies CSVEGSRGYTF.

This sequence joins TRBV4-1 and TRBJ1-5; 7 bases agree with TRBD1. V trimming: 4 bases; J trimming: 0 bases; junction bases outside the gene matches: 3. The CDR3 has 15 residues. Germline CDR1 is MGHRA and CDR2 is YSYEKL. The CDR3 DNA follows: TGCGCCAGCAGCCGCACAGGGGATAGCAATCAGCCCCAGCATTTT. Amino acids: CASSRTGDSNQPQHF.

V usage is TRBV11-2 and J usage is TRBJ1-5; no definite D call. Trimming shortened V by 1 base and J by 9 bases, and 13 bases separated the two germline ends. CDR1 and CDR2 (germline): SGHAT, FQNNGV. The CDR3 sequence is 14 residues long. CDR3 amino acids: CASSLVSVPWPQHF. The CDR3 DNA is TGTGCCAGCAGCTTAGTCTCTGTACCCTGGCCCCAGCATTTT.

This clone was counted once. The rearrangement joins TRBV18 to TRBJ2-6; 10 bases map to TRBD1. Trimming took 6 bases from V and 1 from J; bases not matched to a gene: 6. The CDR3 is 17 amino acids. Germline loops: CDR1 KGHSH, CDR2 LQKENI. Written as DNA, the CDR3 is TGTGCCAGCTCCCGACAGGGGGCCGCTTCTGGGGCCAACGTCCTGACTTTC. Translation: CASSRQGAASGANVLTF.